This T cell receptor (beta chain) was captured by sequencing in a study of shared clonotypes between healthy human individuals. Replicate PCRs run on sorted subsets employed 150 to 250 ng DNA, approximately 30,000 T cell genomes. Generated by immunoSEQ multiplex PCR, the TCRdb table keeps only in-frame clones and is missing some. The sample has over 950,000 clones; about 80% are singletons. Study-wide points: Unshared clonotypes carried lower generation probabilities than those common to all four donors. The donor pool, a small one, limited the genetic and exposure-history diversity represented. Across subsets, estimated richness was generally greater for naive than for memory populations.

Germline CDR1 MNHNS, CDR2 SASEGT. V was pared by 7 bases and J by 9 bases, with 15 bases between. CDR3 length: 13 residues. About this clone: Antigen unknown.

The source is a young man in good health. Some clones in this sample may be carry-over from other donors' samples. The chain is built from TRBV6-1 and TRBJ2-2; D is undetermined. The sequenced sample was memory CD4+ T cells from PBMCs. Regarding subset: CD45RA-negative fraction. Written as DNA, the CDR3 is TGTGCCAGCACGGACGTAATCCGCCGGGAGCTGTTTTTT. Amino acids: CASTDVIRRELFF.